This T cell receptor beta chain was retrieved from a study of neoadjuvant anti-PD-1 for oral cavity cancer. Study at large: Nivolumab at 3 mg/kg was mostly given biweekly, three to four doses, pre-surgery.

Time point meaning: after neoadjuvant nivolumab, at surgical resection. Blood cells were analyzed directly, without culture or expansion. TCRdb keeps only in-frame clones here, not all; method: immunoSEQ multiplex PCR. The sample holds over 65,000 clones, approximately 81% seen once. Trimming shortened V by 4 bases and J by 4 bases, and 7 bases separated the two germline ends. The CDR3 is made up of 12 amino acids. The germline V gene has CDR1 MNHEY and CDR2 SVGAGI. This receptor was taken from a person between 35 and 79 years old with oral cavity squamous cell carcinoma. The chain links TRBV6-5 to TRBJ1-2, with D tentatively TRBD1 (5 bases). The sample here was PBMCs, taken after nivolumab (anti-PD-1) treatment. The CDR3 spells CASSSGVYGYTF. The CDR3 coding sequence is TGTGCCAGCAGTTCGGGGGTCTATGGCTACACCTTC.